Shown below are 18 T cell receptor beta chains from a single sample sequenced in a study of cytomegalovirus exposure and HLA in healthy donors (dated by TCRdb to the late 2010s). Libraries were built with the immunoSEQ multiplex PCR assay. For the multiplex PCR, a mixture combining 60 forward primers for TCR Vbeta segments and 13 reverse primers for TCR Jbeta segments was used. TCRdb retrieved this table from immuneACCESS and kept in-frame rearrangements only. Not all clones are present; in checked studies, unresolved V genes account for under half, and no reason is known for the remainder. This sample gives roughly 190,000 clones in total; about 85% of them show up just once. Around 0.98% of the sample is in the top ten clones. The sample comprised PBMCs. These receptors were collected from a boy between 2 and 10 years old in good health and CMV-seronegative.

CDR3: CSVEVLPAGELFF. The CDR3 DNA is TGCAGCGTTGAAGTACTACCGGCCGGGGAGCTGTTTTTT. V and J are TRBV29-1 and TRBJ2-2; D not resolved. Looked up from germline, CDR1 is SQVTM and CDR2 is ANQGSEA. This CDR3 has 13 amino acids. V was shortened by 1 base and J by 6 bases, with 9 bases between the two germline ends.

V usage is TRBV7-9 and J usage is TRBJ1-5; possibly TRBD1 for D (6 bases). The V and J ends lost 3 bases and 4 bases respectively, with 10 bases between them. The germline V gene encodes CDR1 SEHNR and CDR2 FQNEAQ (reference sequence). This CDR3 is built from 14 residues. CDR3 DNA: TGTGCCAGCAGCTTTCAAGGACAGAATCAGCCCCAGCATTTT. Its protein is CASSFQGQNQPQHF.

V and J are TRBV27 and TRBJ2-1; 15 nucleotides match TRBD2. This CDR3 has 19 residues. The J segment lost 0 bases and the V segment lost 7 bases, leaving 10 bases of the junction unmatched. Germline V gene lookup returns CDR1 MNHEY and CDR2 SMNVEV (reference sequence). CDR3 loop: CASTPGLAGGLLSYNEQFF. CDR3 DNA: TGTGCCAGCACCCCGGGACTAGCGGGGGGCCTACTCTCCTACAATGAGCAGTTCTTC.

The rearrangement joins TRBV2 to TRBJ1-5, with a possible D match to TRBD1 (6 bases). Trimming took 7 bases from V and 7 from J, leaving 17 bases between them. This CDR3 is built from 14 residues. Germline V gives CDR1 SNHLY, CDR2 FYNNEI. The CDR3 DNA sequence: TGTGCCAGCACCCCCGGACAGTCGGGGCAGCCCCAGCATTTT. Translation gives CASTPGQSGQPQHF.

This clone was seen just once. This chain joins TRBV29-1 and TRBJ2-7, with TRBD1 matching 9 bases. The CDR3 is made up of 13 amino acids. The germline V gene encodes CDR1 SQVTM and CDR2 ANQGSEA. The trim removed 3 bases at V and 5 bases at J, leaving 5 bases unmatched. The CDR3 spells CSVEDRGGHEQYF. In DNA form, the CDR3 reads TGCAGCGTTGAGGACAGGGGCGGGCACGAGCAGTACTTC.

The rearrangement joins TRBV5-1 to TRBJ1-4, with D possibly being TRBD1 (6 bases). This CDR3 has 14 amino acids. CDR1 is SGHRS, CDR2 YFSETQ, per germline. Trimming removed 3 bases at V and 5 bases at J, with 11 bases between. The CDR3 loop is CASSWDTSNEKLFF. In DNA form, the CDR3 reads TGCGCCAGCAGCTGGGACACGTCGAATGAAAAACTGTTTTTT.

This clone has a handful of counts. The chain uses TRBV11-3 and TRBJ2-1; D may be TRBD2 (6 bases). Trimming took 1 base from V and 6 from J, leaving 13 bases between them. CDR3 length: 15 residues. CDR1 and CDR2 from the germline V gene are SGHNT and YENEEA. The CDR3 here is CASSLGTNPLNEQFF. CDR3 DNA sequence: TGTGCCAGCAGCTTAGGGACTAATCCCCTCAATGAGCAGTTCTTC.

The gene calls are TRBV7-9 and TRBJ2-3; a weak D match, TRBD1 (6 bases). The CDR3 spans 14 residues. CDR1 and CDR2 from the germline V gene are SEHNR and FQNEAQ (reference sequence). Trimming took off 5 bases at V and 0 bases at J, with 9 bases between the two ends. This chain's CDR3 is CASSRGQSTDTQYF. The CDR3, as DNA: TGTGCCAGCAGCCGCGGACAGAGCACAGATACGCAGTATTTT.

This chain links TRBV27 with TRBJ1-1; D perhaps matches TRBD1 (6 bases). V lost 2 bases and J lost 8, with 12 bases in between. Germline loops: CDR1 MNHEY, CDR2 SMNVEV (reference sequence). CDR3 length: 13 residues. The CDR3 reads CASSLIQGKEAFF. The DNA for the CDR3 is TGTGCCAGCAGTTTAATACAGGGAAAAGAAGCTTTCTTT.

V is TRBV30 and J is TRBJ2-5; 7 bases fit TRBD2. J was trimmed by 1 base and V by 8 bases; bases with no gene match: 1. This CDR3 comprises 11 residues. Per the germline V gene, CDR1 is GTSNPN and CDR2 is SVGIG (reference sequence). DNA for the CDR3: TGTGCCACGGGGGGCCAAGAGACCCAGTACTTC. Its translation: CATGGQETQYF.

This chain connects TRBV6-1 to TRBJ2-1, with D possibly matching TRBD1 (6 bases). The CDR3 consists of 16 residues. V dropped 2 bases and J dropped 6 bases, with 17 bases sitting between them. Germline V gene sequence: CDR1 MNHNS, CDR2 SASEGT. The DNA of the CDR3 is TGTGCCAGCAGTGAACCGACAGGCGGGCGGGTCAATGAGCAGTTCTTC. Translated, it gives CASSEPTGGRVNEQFF.

This chain connects TRBV6-1 to TRBJ2-3, with a weak D call TRBD1 (5 bases). The germline gives CDR1 MNHNS, CDR2 SASEGT. The V gene lost 4 bases and the J gene lost 0 bases, with 17 bases spanning the gap. The CDR3 covers 17 residues. CDR3 nucleotide sequence: TGTGCCAGCAGTGGAGGAGCCCCGACAGCAAGCACAGATACGCAGTATTTT. This encodes CASSGGAPTASTDTQYF.

This rearrangement joins TRBV6-1 to TRBJ2-2; unclear D gene. V lost 2 bases and J 6 bases, leaving 13 bases between the germline ends. The CDR3 sequence is 15 residues long. CDR1 and CDR2 (germline): MNHNS, SASEGT. In DNA form, the CDR3 reads TGTGCCAGCAGTGAAATCGGCGGCCTCTCCGGGGAGCTGTTTTTT. This gives the protein CASSEIGGLSGELFF.

Comment on this clone: The junction differs from germline at one of its ends, possibly a read error. The chain has TRBV12-5 and TRBJ2-2, with D tentatively TRBD2 (6 bases). This CDR3 region has 15 residues. CDR1 and CDR2 from the germline V gene are LGHNT and FRNRAP. The CDR3 here is CASGFWAWGSGGLFF. The CDR3, as DNA: TGTGCTAGTGGTTTTTGGGCTTGGGGTTCCGGGGGGCTGTTTTTT. The variable domain in full, with the rest retrieved from reference TRBV12-5 and TRBJ2-2, is DARVTQTPRHKVTEMGQEVTMRCQPILGHNTVFWYRQTMMQGLELLAYFRNRAPLDDSGMPKDRFSAEMPDATLATLKIQPSEPRDSAVYFCASGFWAWGSGGLFFGEGSRLTVL.

This chain connects TRBV15 to TRBJ2-1, with D tentatively TRBD2 (5 bases). This CDR3 region has 15 residues. V was clipped by 0 bases and J by 1 base, with 7 bases between them. Germline values: CDR1 LNHNV, CDR2 YYDKDF (reference sequence). For the CDR3, the DNA is TGTGCCACCAGCAGAGATCGGACTTCCTACAATGAGCAGTTCTTC. This translates into CATSRDRTSYNEQFF.

The V call is TRBV2, the J call TRBJ2-7; 12 bases map to TRBD2. There are 14 residues in the CDR3. Germline loops: CDR1 SNHLY, CDR2 FYNNEI. The junction had 6 bases not matched to a gene; V was cut back by 3 bases and J by 9 bases. CDR3 amino acids: CASSDSSGRAMQYF. The CDR3 coding sequence is TGTGCCAGCAGTGATTCTAGCGGGAGGGCGATGCAGTACTTC.

The V call is TRBV27, the J call TRBJ2-3; D might be TRBD1 (6 bases). Germline V CDR1 and CDR2: MNHEY, SMNVEV (reference sequence). Trimming pared 3 bases from V and 7 bases from J, leaving 8 bases between. The length of the CDR3 is 12 residues. DNA for the CDR3: TGTGCCAGCAGTTTTCAGGGGTATACGCAGTATTTT. This translates into CASSFQGYTQYF.

The chain is built from TRBV25-1 and TRBJ2-1; the match to TRBD1 covers 10 bases. The V gene end was trimmed by 4 bases and the J gene end by 3 bases; junction bases not matched to a gene: 6. This CDR3 has 16 amino acids. In germline, CDR1 is MGHDK, CDR2 SYGVNS. CDR3: CASSARTGGNYNEQFF. The CDR3 DNA reads TGTGCCAGCAGTGCACGGACAGGGGGGAACTACAATGAGCAGTTCTTC.